One sample yielded the 27 T cell receptor beta chains listed below, sequenced in a study of T-cell memory formation after mild COVID-19 (dated by TCRdb to about 2021). Library preparation was by 5' RACE. Instrument used: Illumina NovaSeq 6000. Using fastp at Q25 and MiXCR, TCRdb reprocessed the public reads and kept productive beta chains. Identical CDR3 protein sequences are pooled into one entry, listed with their most common genes and DNA. A total of around 510,000 distinct CDR3 sequences appear in this sample, about 20% of them only once. The ten largest make up roughly 9.1% of the sample. Material for sequencing was PBMCs or a T cell subset sorted from them (not recorded which). Source of these receptors: an adult woman who had mild COVID-19 (a few samples of this study predate the infection). The sample titles of this study are shuffled in the database, so cell type and time point are left out; the donor was told from shared clones.

This clonotype was observed a few times. The chain combines TRBV5-1 with TRBJ2-2; D is unclear. Trimming left V 3 bases short and J 0 bases short, with 15 bases between. Germline V lookup: CDR1 SGHRS, CDR2 YFSETQ. The CDR3 runs 17 residues. This CDR3 is CASSSRLHSANTGELFF. CDR3 nucleotides: TGCGCCAGCAGCTCCCGACTCCACTCGGCGAACACCGGGGAGCTGTTTTTT.

The genes are TRBV20-1 and TRBJ2-4; D is unclear. This CDR3 has 13 residues. Germline V gene data show CDR1 as DFQATT and CDR2 as SNEGSKA (reference sequence). V lost 7 bases and J lost 0, with 10 bases in between. The CDR3 spells CSVFQRAKNIQYF. As DNA, the CDR3 is TGCAGTGTATTTCAGAGAGCCAAAAACATTCAGTACTTC.

For the CDR3, the DNA is TGTGCCAGCAGTACCCCTCGACTACAGTTCTTC. The encoded protein is CASSTPRLQFF. The rearrangement links TRBV12-3 or TRBV12-4 to TRBJ2-1, with D possibly TRBD2 on 5 matching bases. CDR3 size: 11 residues. V shed 5 bases and J shed 13 bases, with 12 bases lying between them.

This chain joins TRBV20-1 and TRBJ2-7; 9 bases agree with TRBD2. The CDR3 spans 14 residues. Germline trimming cut 6 bases from V and 0 bases from J; bases unmatched to any gene: 6. Germline V gene data show CDR1 as DFQATT and CDR2 as SNEGSKA (reference sequence). CDR3 residues: CSAGRTSDSYEQYF. The CDR3 DNA reads TGCAGTGCGGGGAGGACTAGCGACTCCTACGAGCAGTACTTC.

DNA for the CDR3: TGCAGTGCGCCCGCGGGGACAGAAGACTATGGCTACACCTTC. Translating it yields CSAPAGTEDYGYTF. J is TRBJ1-2 and V is TRBV20-1; TRBD1 agrees at 7 bases. The CDR3 sequence is 14 residues long. The V and J ends lost 6 bases and 3 bases, in that order; junction bases with no gene match: 10. Germline values: CDR1 DFQATT, CDR2 SNEGSKA (reference sequence).

Written as DNA, the CDR3 is TGTGCCAGTAGTGTCCCAGGGGTTGCTGAGCAGTTCTTC. It encodes CASSVPGVAEQFF. The genes are TRBV19 and TRBJ2-1; a possible D gene is TRBD1 (6 bases). Trimming removed 5 bases at V and 9 bases at J, with 14 bases between. The CDR3 is 13 amino acids. Per germline, CDR1 LNHDA and CDR2 SQIVND (reference sequence).

The rearrangement links TRBV7-9 to TRBJ2-3, with D maybe TRBD2 (6 bases). V was trimmed by 7 bases and J by 0 bases, leaving 14 bases between them. CDR3 length equals 15 residues. The germline V gene encodes CDR1 SEHNR and CDR2 FQNEAQ (reference sequence). The CDR3: CASTWALASTDTQYF. CDR3 sequence (DNA): TGTGCCAGCACCTGGGCACTAGCTAGCACAGATACGCAGTATTTT.

This clonotype was observed a handful of times. This chain connects TRBV9 to TRBJ2-7; a weak D match, TRBD2 (6 bases). The V and J ends lost 6 bases and 3 bases respectively, with 16 bases between them. Germline loops: CDR1 SGDLS, CDR2 YYNGEE. This CDR3 spans 14 amino acids. Written as DNA, the CDR3 is TGTGCCAGCACCACGGGGGACTGGGACTACGAGCAGTACTTC. Protein product: CASTTGDWDYEQYF.

CDR3 loop: CATSRDSSGGQGTYNEQFF. The DNA of the CDR3 is TGTGCCACCAGCAGAGACTCCAGCGGGGGTCAAGGAACCTACAATGAGCAGTTCTTC. The rearrangement links TRBV15 to TRBJ2-1, with 8 nucleotides matching TRBD2. J was trimmed by 2 bases and V by 0 bases; bases with no gene match: 12. Germline CDR1 LNHNV, CDR2 YYDKDF (reference sequence). CDR3 length: 19 amino acids.

The rearrangement links TRBV14 to TRBJ2-7; D gene unclear. CDR3 length: 14 residues. Germline V CDR1 and CDR2: SGHDN, FVKESK. V lost 0 bases and J 6 bases, leaving 12 bases between the germline ends. DNA of the CDR3: TGTGCCAGCAGCCAAGAGGTTGGCACAGCCGAGCAGTACTTC. Its translation: CASSQEVGTAEQYF.

The chain uses TRBV14 and TRBJ2-5; D may be TRBD2 (7 bases). The CDR3 is made up of 15 amino acids. The germline CDR1 and CDR2 sequences are SGHDN and FVKESK. V gave up 0 bases and J gave up 4 bases, with 12 bases separating them. CDR3 protein: CASSQDGRGRETQYF. The CDR3 DNA is TGTGCCAGCAGCCAAGATGGGCGGGGGCGAGAGACCCAGTACTTC.

Only a few counts were recorded for this clonotype. Written as DNA, the CDR3 is TGTGCCAGCAGCTCCATACTAGCGGGAGAGTTCCATGAGCAGTTCTTC. Its protein product is CASSSILAGEFHEQFF. This chain connects TRBV11-3 to TRBJ2-1; 11 bases map to TRBD2. The junction had 10 bases not matched to a gene; V was cut back by 4 bases and J by 8 bases. The CDR3 length is 16 residues. From germline, CDR1 is SGHNT and CDR2 YENEEA.

This chain links TRBV27 with TRBJ2-3; no clear D. The V end was cut by 6 bases, the J end by 0 bases, with 22 bases between. Germline V CDR1 and CDR2: MNHEY, SMNVEV (reference sequence). The CDR3 length is 18 residues. Here the CDR3 reads CASSGKGPRSPSTDTQYF. CDR3 DNA sequence: TGTGCCAGCAGCGGCAAGGGCCCGCGATCACCTAGCACAGATACGCAGTATTTT.

The chain combines TRBV24-1 with TRBJ2-6; weak D call: TRBD1 (5 bases). Germline CDR1 and CDR2: KGHDR and SFDVKD. Trimming cost V 3 bases and J 2 bases, with 7 bases left between them. The CDR3 runs 15 residues. CDR3 coding DNA: TGTGCCACCAGTGATCGCAGGGCTGGGGCCAACGTCCTGACTTTC. It codes for CATSDRRAGANVLTF.

There are a few counts of this clonotype. V is TRBV24-1 and J is TRBJ2-2; D gene unclear. Germline CDR1 KGHDR, CDR2 SFDVKD. The ends were cut back, 4 bases at V and 6 bases at J, with 11 bases in the middle. CDR3 length: 14 residues. Written as DNA, the CDR3 is TGTGCCACCAGTGACCTGCCGGGCTCCGGGGAGCTGTTTTTT. It translates to CATSDLPGSGELFF.

The sample holds a few counts of this clonotype. The CDR3 DNA follows: TGTGCCAGCAGTGGACAAGGACAGGGGAACTACGAGCAGTACTTC. Protein product: CASSGQGQGNYEQYF. The rearrangement joins TRBV12-3 or TRBV12-4 to TRBJ2-7; 9 nucleotides align to TRBD1. The CDR3 sequence is 15 residues long. After removal of 5 bases from V and 3 bases from J, the junction contained 8 bases not matched to a gene.

A few counts support this clonotype. The gene calls are TRBV18 and TRBJ2-1; unclear D gene. V shed 4 bases and J shed 2 bases, with 12 bases lying between them. In germline, CDR1 is KGHSH, CDR2 LQKENI. This CDR3 contains 15 residues. CDR3 sequence reads: CASSQDLTTYNEQFF. The DNA of the CDR3 is TGTGCCAGCTCACAGGACCTAACAACCTACAATGAGCAGTTCTTC.

This clonotype was detected ten times or more. The V call is TRBV4-1, the J call TRBJ1-1, with 7 bases fitting TRBD1. The CDR3 runs to 15 residues. CDR1 MGHRA and CDR2 YSYEKL come from the germline V gene. The V and J ends lost 1 base and 6 bases, in that order; junction bases with no gene match: 8. The CDR3 spells CASSQGEGRGAEAFF. The CDR3 nucleotides are TGCGCCAGCAGCCAAGGAGAGGGCAGGGGGGCTGAAGCTTTCTTT.

This clonotype was found a few times. The V call is TRBV6-5, the J call TRBJ1-1; D uncertain. The CDR3 spans 14 residues. The V gene's germline CDR1 is MNHEY and CDR2 SVGAGI. V lost 5 bases and J lost 4, with 14 bases in between. The CDR3 region is CASSKAGFSTEAFF. The CDR3 nucleotides read TGTGCCAGCAGTAAGGCGGGGTTTAGCACTGAAGCTTTCTTT.

The gene calls are TRBV5-1 and TRBJ1-1; 10 bases map to TRBD1. The junction had 19 bases not matched to a gene; V was cut back by 6 bases and J by 5 bases. This CDR3 is built from 18 residues. Germline V gives CDR1 SGHRS, CDR2 YFSETQ. The CDR3 loop reads CASKDSGTGANVLTEAFF. The CDR3 region has the DNA TGCGCCAGCAAAGACTCCGGGACAGGGGCAAATGTGTTGACTGAAGCTTTCTTT.

This clonotype was detected a few times. The chain couples TRBV24-1 to TRBJ2-2; D might be TRBD2 (6 bases). Trimming pared 0 bases from V and 6 bases from J, leaving 10 bases between. Germline values: CDR1 KGHDR, CDR2 SFDVKD. There are 15 residues in the CDR3. The chain's CDR3 is CATSDLQGGPGELFF. As DNA, the CDR3 is TGTGCCACCAGTGATTTGCAAGGAGGGCCCGGGGAGCTGTTTTTT.

This chain uses TRBV5-1 with TRBJ2-7; 10 bases fit TRBD2. Germline trimming cut 0 bases from V and 9 bases from J; bases unmatched to any gene: 6. Germline CDR1 and CDR2: SGHRS and YFSETQ. The CDR3 covers 14 residues. The CDR3 is CASSLELAGGVQYF. CDR3 DNA: TGCGCCAGCAGCTTGGAGTTAGCGGGGGGCGTGCAGTACTTC. The full variable domain, in which reference TRBV5-1 and TRBJ2-7 provide the parts outside the CDR3, is KAGVTQTPRYLIKTRGQQVTLSCSPISGHRSVSWYQQTPGQGLQFLFEYFSETQRNKGNFPGRFSGRQFSNSRSEMNVSTLELGDSALYLCASSLELAGGVQYFGPGTRLTVT.

The V and J genes are TRBV5-1 and TRBJ2-3; 7 nucleotides line up with TRBD1. CDR3 length: 16 residues. Germline-derived CDR1 and CDR2 are SGHRS and YFSETQ. The ends lost 2 bases at V and 0 bases at J; junction bases unmatched: 6. The DNA of the CDR3 is TGCGCCAGCAGCTTTACGACAGGGTCTAGCACAGATACGCAGTATTTT. This codes for CASSFTTGSSTDTQYF. Full variable domain (outside the CDR3, taken from reference TRBV5-1 and TRBJ2-3): KAGVTQTPRYLIKTRGQQVTLSCSPISGHRSVSWYQQTPGQGLQFLFEYFSETQRNKGNFPGRFSGRQFSNSRSEMNVSTLELGDSALYLCASSFTTGSSTDTQYFGPGTRLTVL.

The chain carries TRBV18 and TRBJ2-1; D is perhaps TRBD1 (6 bases). This CDR3 is 15 amino acids long. The V end was cut by 1 base, the J end by 0 bases, with 7 bases between. The germline V gene has CDR1 KGHSH and CDR2 LQKENI. The chain's CDR3 is CASSPQGDSYNEQFF. The CDR3 DNA reads as TGTGCCAGCTCACCACAGGGGGACTCCTACAATGAGCAGTTCTTC. Complete variable domain (other parts from reference TRBV18 and TRBJ2-1): NAGVMQNPRHLVRRRGQEARLRCSPMKGHSHVYWYRQLPEEGLKFMVYLQKENIIDESGMPKERFSAEFPKEGPSILRIQQVVRGDSAAYFCASSPQGDSYNEQFFGPGTRLTVL.

The chain couples TRBV3-1 to TRBJ1-2; 7 bases align to TRBD1. The CDR3 runs 14 residues. V shed 1 base, J shed 5 bases, and the junction held 4 bases outside the gene matches. In germline, CDR1 is LGHDT, CDR2 YNNKEL (reference sequence). The CDR3 reads CASSQAGTVYGYTF. CDR3 DNA sequence: TGTGCCAGCAGCCAAGCCGGGACAGTATATGGCTACACCTTC.

The chain joins TRBV6-2 or TRBV6-3 to TRBJ1-4; 10 bases agree with TRBD1. The CDR3 sequence is 18 residues long. Germline CDR1 MNHEY, CDR2 SVGEGT. V shed 2 bases and J 3 bases; nucleotides not matched to a gene: 9. CDR3 protein: CASSYRRRQGAANEKLFF. Written as DNA, the CDR3 is TGTGCCAGCAGTTACCGAAGACGACAGGGGGCAGCTAATGAAAAACTGTTTTTT.

The sample holds a few counts of this clonotype. The chain joins TRBV20-1 to TRBJ2-1; TRBD2 aligns across 9 bases. The CDR3 is made up of 15 amino acids. V shed 6 bases and J 7 bases; nucleotides not matched to a gene: 13. CDR1 DFQATT and CDR2 SNEGSKA come from the germline V gene (reference sequence). DNA for the CDR3: TGCAGTGCACCCAACCCCGGCGGGGGGGCTAATGAGCAGTTCTTC. This codes for CSAPNPGGGANEQFF.